This T cell receptor (beta chain) was identified in a study of T cell responses to AZD1222 COVID-19 vaccine. This CDR3 region has 18 residues. Per the germline V gene, CDR1 is LNHDA and CDR2 is SQIVND (reference sequence). The V and J ends lost 4 bases and 3 bases respectively, with 22 bases between them. This table comes from immunoSEQ multiplex PCR, and its TCRdb copy is limited to in-frame clones, with some not included. This table has under 80,000 clones, around 88% appearing once. The TCR was taken from an adult in good health. J is TRBJ1-5 and V is TRBV19; TRBD1 is a possible D gene (5 bases). Here the sequenced sample was peripheral blood, taken on day 0 of AZD1222 vaccination. The DNA of the CDR3 is TGTGCCAGTAGTAGGGGTGAGGGAGGGGATCAATTCAATCAGCCCCAGCATTTT. It encodes CASSRGEGGDQFNQPQHF. Based on the CDR3 plus reference TRBV19 and TRBJ1-5, the full variable domain is DGGITQSPKYLFRKEGQNVTLSCEQNLNHDAMYWYRQDPGQGLRLIYYSQIVNDFQKGDIAEGYSVSREKKESFPLTVTSAQKNPTAFYLCASSRGEGGDQFNQPQHFGDGTRLSIL.